This T cell receptor beta chain comes out of a study of blood T cell repertoires in COVID-19. Study at large: Some COVID-19 samples were acute and others convalescent; all came from the United States, Italy and Spain. In each case, the material was cDNA or gDNA derived from T cells, B-cell-depleted T cells, or PBMCs.

As processed by the authors: By means of reference gene primer amplification, nucleated cell counts were estimated. Method: immunoSEQ multiplex PCR; TCRdb's copy keeps in-frame clones and lacks some. The V and J calls and clone size are taken from that table; D and trimming were inferred from the DNA. Of roughly 200,000 clones listed, 70% to 90% are singletons. Trimming took 1 base from V and 9 from J, leaving 9 bases between them. This CDR3 comprises 12 residues. Germline values: CDR1 MDHEN, CDR2 SYDVKM. Input material: peripheral blood. This receptor was taken from a man in his 60s with acute or convalescent COVID-19. The V gene is TRBV28, the J gene TRBJ1-1; D remains unclear. Written as DNA, the CDR3 is TGTGCCAGCAGTTTATTTCCCGTTAAAGCTTTCTTT. Residues: CASSLFPVKAFF.